This TCR beta chain is from a study of identical twins' blood T cells. This clonotype was picked up a small number of times. V shed 0 bases and J shed 4 bases, with 6 bases lying between them. The CDR3 loop spans 13 amino acids. Germline CDR1 is LGHDT and CDR2 is YNNKEL (reference sequence). Libraries were made from RNA as TCR cDNA, using a modified protocol. Authors' processing steps: Per-library CDR3 reads ranged roughly 2.2 to 3.6 million; clonotypes, ~100,000 to ~550,000. TCRdb passed the 5' RACE reads through MiXCR, listing each CDR3 protein once. The V and J calls reflect TCRdb's pipeline rather than the authors' work. The sample includes roughly 340,000 distinct CDR3 sequences, 28% of them seen just once.

This rearrangement joins TRBV3-1 to TRBJ1-2; D is unresolved. The TCR sequence derives from a woman between 18 and 55 years old in good health. Sequencing input: PBMCs. The CDR3 loop reads CASSQETFYGYTF. The CDR3 DNA follows: TGTGCCAGCAGCCAAGAAACGTTCTATGGCTACACCTTC.